The 22 T cell receptor beta chains below were found in one sample sequenced in a study of T cell repertoires in aging, cancer and after chemotherapy. TRB rearrangements spanning V, D and J were amplified using mixed TRB-A/B primers. TCRdb used MiXCR to reprocess the multiplex PCR reads, holding one entry per CDR3 protein. The table shows thousands of distinct CDR3 sequences, with 25% to 35% occurring only once. TCR beta rearrangements were amplified from peripheral blood genomic DNA. Sequenced input: blood. The receptors stem from a human donor in good health.

By sample share, this clonotype is medium-sized. This chain links TRBV19 with TRBJ2-3, with D perhaps TRBD2 (7 bases). Germline CDR1 and CDR2: LNHDA and SQIVND (reference sequence). The CDR3 is made up of 15 amino acids. Trimming removed 3 bases at V and 6 bases at J, with 16 bases between. CDR3 DNA sequence: TGTGCCAGTAGTATGCTACGGGGGGCCTATGATACGCAGTATTTT. Translated, it gives CASSMLRGAYDTQYF.

This clonotype was found a few times. This sequence joins TRBV15 and TRBJ2-5; 7 nucleotides match TRBD1. This CDR3 contains 14 residues. Germline lookup yields CDR1 LNHNV and CDR2 YYDKDF (reference sequence). The V gene end was trimmed by 4 bases and the J gene end by 1 base; junction bases not matched to a gene: 3. This chain's CDR3 is CATSMRQGQETQYF. CDR3 sequence (DNA): TGTGCCACCAGCATGCGACAGGGCCAAGAGACCCAGTACTTC.

The chain joins TRBV6-5 to TRBJ2-6; D unclear. The germline CDR1 and CDR2 sequences are MNHEY and SVGAGI. Trimming removed 6 bases at V and 0 bases at J, with 15 bases between. CDR3 length: 17 residues. The CDR3 spells CASSLPPLTSGANVLTF. The CDR3 DNA reads TGTGCCAGCAGCCTTCCCCCCCTCACCTCTGGGGCCAACGTCCTGACTTTC.

The chain recombines TRBV5-4 with TRBJ1-4; D possibly corresponds to TRBD1 (5 bases). Germline V CDR1 and CDR2: SGHNT, YYREEE (reference sequence). The CDR3 covers 15 residues. Trimming cost V 1 base and J 7 bases, with 14 bases left between them. The CDR3 DNA reads TGTGCCAGCAGCTTGCACGGGGCCGGGGGTGAAAAACTGTTTTTT. Amino acids: CASSLHGAGGEKLFF.

This rearrangement joins TRBV6-2 or TRBV6-3 to TRBJ2-6; D possibly corresponds to TRBD2 (6 bases). Per germline, CDR1 MNHEY and CDR2 SVGEGT. This CDR3 spans 15 amino acids. V was trimmed by 2 bases and J by 3 bases, leaving 8 bases between them. The CDR3 reads CASSYDGSGANVLTF. In DNA, the CDR3 is TGTGCCAGCAGTTACGACGGGAGTGGGGCCAACGTCCTGACTTTC.

This clonotype was observed a handful of times. V gene TRBV5-6 combines with J gene TRBJ2-5, with D possibly being TRBD2 (6 bases). CDR3 length equals 13 residues. The V end was cut by 0 bases, the J end by 5 bases, with 8 bases between. The V gene's germline CDR1 is SGHDT and CDR2 YYEEEE. The CDR3 loop reads CASSLEGRETQYF. CDR3 bases: TGTGCCAGCAGCTTGGAAGGGAGGGAGACCCAGTACTTC.

The J gene is TRBJ1-1, the V gene TRBV6-6; 12 bases map to TRBD1. V gave up 8 bases and J gave up 6 bases; unmatched junction bases: 4. Germline values: CDR1 MNHNY, CDR2 SVGAGI (reference sequence). This CDR3 has 13 amino acids. In DNA, the CDR3 is TGTGCCAGCGGGACAGGGGGCCTGGCTGAAGCTTTCTTT. This translates into CASGTGGLAEAFF.

The chain couples TRBV12-3 or TRBV12-4 to TRBJ1-6; D is unresolved. Trimming cost V 1 base and J 10 bases, with 14 bases left between them. This CDR3 spans 15 amino acids. CDR3 protein: CASSLGPVQISPLHF. The CDR3 nucleotides are TGTGCCAGCAGTTTAGGTCCGGTCCAGATCTCACCCCTCCACTTT.

This clonotype was detected a few times. The chain links TRBV6-2 or TRBV6-3 to TRBJ2-7; D tentatively fits TRBD1 or TRBD2 (5 bases each). CDR1 is MNHEY and CDR2 is SVGEGT in the germline V gene. V lost 5 bases and J 0 bases, leaving 14 bases between the germline ends. The CDR3 length is 15 residues. The CDR3 DNA reads TGTGCCAGCAGTCCCTGGGACGGGGCCTCCTACGAGCAGTACTTC. Protein product: CASSPWDGASYEQYF.

The chain joins TRBV6-2 or TRBV6-3 to TRBJ2-7; D ambiguous. V lost 3 bases and J lost 2, with 11 bases in between. This CDR3 spans 14 amino acids. CDR1 and CDR2 from the germline V gene are MNHEY and SVGEGT. CDR3 in amino acids: CASSYRAQTYEQYF. The CDR3 DNA is TGTGCCAGCAGTTATCGTGCACAGACCTACGAGCAGTACTTC.

The rearrangement uses TRBV20-1 and TRBJ1-2, with 11 bases identical to TRBD1. This CDR3 has 16 amino acids. The J segment lost 6 bases and the V segment lost 0 bases, leaving 9 bases of the junction unmatched. Per the germline V gene, CDR1 is DFQATT and CDR2 is SNEGSKA (reference sequence). The CDR3 reads CSARDLRRDRGNGYTF. The CDR3 DNA reads as TGCAGTGCTAGAGATCTACGCCGGGACAGGGGGAATGGCTACACCTTC.

The chain combines TRBV14 with TRBJ2-3; 9 nucleotides match TRBD1. CDR1 is SGHDN and CDR2 is FVKESK in the germline V gene. This CDR3 comprises 15 residues. Germline trimming cut 3 bases from V and 6 bases from J; bases unmatched to any gene: 7. This chain's CDR3 is CASSQEQGASDTQYF. CDR3 coding DNA: TGTGCCAGCAGCCAGGAACAGGGGGCATCGGATACGCAGTATTTT.

This clonotype was found a few times. The chain is built from TRBV19 and TRBJ2-7; 9 bases line up with TRBD2. Germline CDR1 and CDR2: LNHDA and SQIVND (reference sequence). This CDR3 comprises 14 residues. V was clipped by 8 bases and J by 2 bases; unmatched bases: 7. CDR3 sequence (DNA): TGTGCCAGTTCCCCGGGACTAGCTCCCTACGAGCAGTACTTC. Translation: CASSPGLAPYEQYF.

This chain joins TRBV29-1 and TRBJ1-5, with 10 bases identical to TRBD1. CDR3 length: 14 residues. The germline gives CDR1 SQVTM, CDR2 ANQGSEA. The V segment lost 6 bases and the J segment 0 bases; nucleotides outside the gene matches: 2. The CDR3 is CSVGTGDSNQPQHF. The CDR3 nucleotides read TGCAGCGTAGGGACAGGGGATAGCAATCAGCCCCAGCATTTT.

The V and J genes are TRBV12-3 or TRBV12-4 and TRBJ2-4, with 7 bases aligning to TRBD2. With V trimmed by 4 bases and J by 7 bases, 7 bases remained unmatched. The CDR3 has 14 amino acids. CDR3 bases: TGTGCCAGCAGTTCGTGGGGGGGTGAGAACATTCAGTACTTC. This codes for CASSSWGGENIQYF.

This clonotype was counted only a few times. This sequence joins TRBV5-6 and TRBJ2-7; TRBD1 matches 9 bases. Germline CDR1 reads SGHDT; CDR2 reads YYEEEE. The CDR3 consists of 12 residues. The CDR3: CATGQGFYEQYF. CDR3 in DNA: TGTGCAACGGGACAGGGCTTCTACGAGCAGTACTTC. Drawing the rest from reference TRBV5-6 and TRBJ2-7, the complete variable domain is DAGVTQSPTHLIKTRGQQVTLRCSPKSGHDTVSWYQQALGQGPQFIFQYYEEEERQRGNFPDRFSGHQFPNYSSELNVNALLLGDSALYLCATGQGFYEQYFGPGTRLTVT.

The rearrangement uses TRBV5-6 and TRBJ2-7; no definite D call. Germline V lookup: CDR1 SGHDT, CDR2 YYEEEE. V lost 4 bases and J lost 3, with 17 bases in between. The CDR3 length is 15 residues. CDR3 in DNA: TGTGCCAGCAGCCGAGACGGAGATTGGGTCTACGAGCAGTACTTC. It encodes CASSRDGDWVYEQYF.

In this sample, this clonotype turned up a few times. The J gene is TRBJ1-4, the V gene TRBV6-5; TRBD1 is a possible D gene (5 bases). The V gene's germline CDR1 is MNHEY and CDR2 SVGAGI. The CDR3 sequence is 17 residues long. Trimming removed 0 bases from V and 7 bases from J, with 18 bases in between. CDR3 amino acids: CASSYSKVQGSGEKLFF. CDR3 in DNA: TGTGCCAGCAGTTACTCAAAAGTCCAGGGATCGGGTGAAAAACTGTTTTTT.

This chain connects TRBV19 to TRBJ2-7; 9 bases line up with TRBD2. V shed 0 bases and J 1 base; nucleotides not matched to a gene: 16. The CDR3 has 20 amino acids. The V gene's germline CDR1 is LNHDA and CDR2 SQIVND (reference sequence). The CDR3 region is CASSIDPPGLATIRSYEQYF. The CDR3 DNA reads as TGTGCCAGTAGTATAGATCCGCCGGGACTAGCTACCATCAGGTCCTACGAGCAGTACTTC.

The rearrangement links TRBV12-3 or TRBV12-4 to TRBJ1-1, with TRBD1 identical over 8 bases. CDR3 size: 13 residues. The V gene end was trimmed by 5 bases and the J gene end by 8 bases; junction bases not matched to a gene: 7. CDR3 DNA: TGTGCCAGCAGTCCAGGGGGCCTCAGAGAAGCTTTCTTT. It encodes CASSPGGLREAFF.

The chain links TRBV12-3 or TRBV12-4 to TRBJ1-2, with 7 bases lining up with TRBD1. This CDR3 spans 15 amino acids. V gave up 5 bases and J gave up 1 base; unmatched junction bases: 7. In DNA form, the CDR3 reads TGTGCCAGCAGTCCTGGGACAGCCATTAACTATGGCTACACCTTC. This encodes CASSPGTAINYGYTF.

V usage is TRBV19 and J usage is TRBJ2-2; TRBD1 matches at 10 bases. The CDR3 has 20 amino acids. V shed 3 bases and J 4 bases; nucleotides not matched to a gene: 17. Per germline, CDR1 LNHDA and CDR2 SQIVND (reference sequence). CDR3 nucleotides: TGTGCCAGTAGTATGAACGGTAGGGGGGGACAGGGGCGAGGCACCGGGGAGCTGTTTTTT. Translation gives CASSMNGRGGQGRGTGELFF.